Detailed here is one T cell receptor beta chain. The sample is drawn from a study of blood T cell repertoires in COVID-19. V was trimmed by 2 bases and J by 6 bases, leaving 6 bases between them. CDR3 length: 13 residues. CDR1 and CDR2 (germline): KGHDR, SFDVKD. Using immunoSEQ multiplex PCR, the repertoire was profiled, and TCRdb retains in-frame clones only, with some absent. The data contain some 56,000 clones, around 70% of them singletons. The source is a woman aged 50 to 60 with active or convalescent COVID-19. The sequenced sample consisted of peripheral blood. This sequence joins TRBV24-1 and TRBJ2-2, with D uncertain. The CDR3 reads CATSDYRAGELFF. The CDR3 nucleotides are TGTGCCACCAGTGATTACAGAGCCGGGGAGCTGTTTTTT.